One sample yielded the 14 T cell receptor beta chains listed below, sequenced in a study of T cells in Graves' hyperthyroidism and ophthalmopathy. Template material for amplifying TCR beta CDR3 regions consisted of RNA transcripts. Primed by the HTBI set, a first-round RT-PCR was run on the TCR CDR3. TCRdb reprocessed the multiplex PCR reads with MiXCR, giving one entry per CDR3 protein. The table has about 520,000 distinct CDR3 sequences, around a quarter seen once. The sequenced sample consisted of blood. These receptor sequences come from a woman under 40 with Graves' ophthalmopathy.

This clonotype was counted many times. This chain uses TRBV2 with TRBJ1-5, with D possibly matching TRBD1 (6 bases). Germline CDR1 and CDR2: SNHLY and FYNNEI. V lost 8 bases to trimming and J lost 3 bases, with 14 bases between them. The CDR3 has 14 amino acids. The CDR3 here is CASGAGAANQPQHF. CDR3 nucleotide sequence: TGTGCCAGCGGGGCGGGGGCAGCCAATCAGCCCCAGCATTTT. Based on the CDR3 plus reference TRBV2 and TRBJ1-5, the full variable domain is EPEVTQTPSHQVTQMGQEVILRCVPISNHLYFYWYRQILGQKVEFLVSFYNNEISEKSEIFDDQFSVERPDGSNFTLKIRSTKLEDSAMYFCASGAGAANQPQHFGDGTRLSIL.

This clonotype was observed at least ten times. V usage is TRBV11-3 and J usage is TRBJ2-7; TRBD1 might be the D (5 bases). This CDR3 spans 17 amino acids. V gave up 1 base and J gave up 0 bases, with 16 bases separating them. Germline CDR1 and CDR2: SGHNT and YENEEA. The CDR3 DNA follows: TGTGCCAGCAGCTTAGGGGGTGGAAGACAGAGCTCCTACGAGCAGTACTTC. It yields the protein CASSLGGGRQSSYEQYF.

Remarks on this clonotype: Being one base from a much bigger clone, this may be a read error. The chain employs TRBV7-9 and TRBJ1-1; 7 nucleotides match TRBD1. The CDR3 contains 13 residues. Germline V gene lookup returns CDR1 SEHNR and CDR2 FQNEAQ (reference sequence). The DNA for the CDR3 is TGTGCCAGCAGCCCCCGCGGGACAGCTGAAGCTTGCTTT. Translated: CASSPRGTAEACF.

This rearrangement joins TRBV12-3 or TRBV12-4 to TRBJ2-5; 7 bases match TRBD1. V was pared by 6 bases and J by 4 bases, with 14 bases of the junction left unmatched. The CDR3 has 16 residues. The CDR3 DNA reads TGTGCCAGCAGCCCGGACAGGAGCCTTCTGGGAGAGACCCAGTACTTC. Protein product: CASSPDRSLLGETQYF.

This clonotype came up many times. A much larger clone lies a single base off, so this may be a read error. The chain joins TRBV6-1 to TRBJ2-5, with 7 bases aligning to TRBD1. The CDR3 is 14 residues long. Per the germline V gene, CDR1 is MNHNS and CDR2 is SASEGT. CDR3 loop: CASSAWDSQETKYF. The CDR3 region has the DNA TGTGCCAGCAGTGCGTGGGACAGCCAAGAGACCAAGTACTTC.

This clonotype has at least ten counts. V gene TRBV6-1 combines with J gene TRBJ1-6; possibly TRBD1 for D (5 bases). Trimming took off 7 bases at V and 7 bases at J, with 8 bases between the two ends. The CDR3 extends over 12 amino acids. Germline loops: CDR1 MNHNS, CDR2 SASEGT. The CDR3 coding sequence is TGTGCCAGCACCAGGGAGAATTCACCCCTCCACTTT. Its protein product is CASTRENSPLHF.

This clonotype was picked up many times. J is TRBJ2-5 and V is TRBV12-3 or TRBV12-4, with a possible D match to TRBD2 (6 bases). The CDR3 consists of 14 residues. Trimming pared 3 bases from V and 5 bases from J, leaving 13 bases between. The CDR3 nucleotides read TGTGCCAGCAGTTTTATGGGCGGGGCGGAGACCCAGTACTTC. Residues: CASSFMGGAETQYF.

The V and J genes are TRBV6-1 and TRBJ1-2; TRBD1 matches at 8 bases. J was trimmed by 7 bases and V by 3 bases; bases with no gene match: 13. CDR1 MNHNS and CDR2 SASEGT come from the germline V gene. CDR3 length equals 16 residues. The CDR3 spells CASSEPSAGGLGGYTF. CDR3 DNA: TGTGCCAGCAGTGAGCCGTCGGCAGGGGGCTTAGGTGGCTACACCTTC.

The rearrangement uses TRBV15 and TRBJ2-7; 8 bases agree with TRBD1. CDR1 LNHNV and CDR2 YYDKDF come from the germline V gene (reference sequence). V lost 0 bases, J lost 3 bases, and 1 base stayed unmatched. The CDR3 contains 14 residues. The CDR3 is CATSREGQGYEQYF. In DNA, the CDR3 is TGTGCCACCAGCAGAGAAGGACAGGGCTACGAGCAGTACTTC. The full variable domain, completed using reference TRBV15 and TRBJ2-7, is DAMVIQNPRYQVTQFGKPVTLSCSQTLNHNVMYWYQQKSSQAPKLLFHYYDKDFNNEADTPDNFQSRRPNTSFCFLDIRSPGLGDTAMYLCATSREGQGYEQYFGPGTRLTVT.

In this sample, this clonotype turned up many times. The J gene is TRBJ1-1, the V gene TRBV7-2, with a possible D match to TRBD1 (5 bases). V lost 1 base and J 4 bases, leaving 10 bases between the germline ends. CDR3 size: 14 residues. CDR1 SGHTA and CDR2 FQGNSA come from the germline V gene. CDR3: CASSLERGGTEAFF. The CDR3 nucleotides are TGTGCCAGCAGCTTAGAAAGGGGAGGCACTGAAGCTTTCTTT.

Ten or more counts support this clonotype. J is TRBJ2-3 and V is TRBV6-5, with D maybe TRBD2 (6 bases). Germline values: CDR1 MNHEY, CDR2 SVGAGI. The CDR3 has 13 amino acids. The V end lost 3 bases, the J end lost 5 bases, and 9 bases lay between the germline ends. This CDR3 reads CASSYRGGDTQYF. CDR3 in DNA: TGTGCCAGCAGTTATAGGGGAGGAGATACGCAGTATTTT.

This chain joins TRBV11-2 and TRBJ2-6; D uncertain. CDR1 and CDR2 (germline): SGHAT, FQNNGV. CDR3 size: 16 residues. With 6 bases removed from V and 4 bases from J, the gap between germline ends came to 16 bases. Written as DNA, the CDR3 is TGTGCCAGCAGTTCCCTCTGGGTGGGGGGGGCCAACGTCCTGACTTTC. Translating it yields CASSSLWVGGANVLTF.

The table lists this clonotype with many counts. The chain has TRBV6-2 or TRBV6-3 and TRBJ2-5, with a tentative D call TRBD1 (5 bases). CDR1 and CDR2 (germline): MNHEY, SVGEGT. The CDR3 spans 14 residues. With 3 bases removed from V and 4 bases from J, the gap between germline ends came to 12 bases. This chain's CDR3 is CASSYFGALETQYF. The CDR3 DNA sequence: TGTGCCAGCAGTTATTTTGGGGCCCTAGAGACCCAGTACTTC.

The CDR3 reads CSVGSQGNGYTF. The DNA of the CDR3 is TGCAGCGTTGGAAGCCAGGGGAATGGCTACACCTTC. The J gene is TRBJ1-2, the V gene TRBV29-1, with D maybe TRBD1 (6 bases). This CDR3 has 12 amino acids. Germline values: CDR1 SQVTM, CDR2 ANQGSEA. With 4 bases removed from V and 6 bases from J, the gap between germline ends came to 12 bases.